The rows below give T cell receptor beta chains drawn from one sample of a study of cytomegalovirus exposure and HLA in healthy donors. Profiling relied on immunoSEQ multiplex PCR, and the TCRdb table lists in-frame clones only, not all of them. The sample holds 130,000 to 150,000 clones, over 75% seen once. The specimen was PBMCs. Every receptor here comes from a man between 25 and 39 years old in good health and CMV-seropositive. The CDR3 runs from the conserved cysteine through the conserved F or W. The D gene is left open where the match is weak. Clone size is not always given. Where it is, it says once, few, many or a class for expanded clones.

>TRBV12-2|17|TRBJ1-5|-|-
TGTGCAAGTCGCTTATTTTTGGGACAGTCACCAAATCAGCCCCAGCATTTT
CASRLFLGQSPNQPQHF
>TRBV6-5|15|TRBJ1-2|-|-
TGTGCCAGCAGTTACGGGCAAAAAAAAACCTATGGCTACACCTTC
CASSYGQKKTYGYTF
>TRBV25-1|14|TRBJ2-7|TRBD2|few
TGTGCCAGCAGTGAGTCGGGGGGGTTGGGGGAGCAGTACTTC
CASSESGGLGEQYF
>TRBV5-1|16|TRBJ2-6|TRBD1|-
TGCGCCAGCAGCTCGACAGGGGGCTCTGGGGCCAACGTCCTGACTTTC
CASSSTGGSGANVLTF
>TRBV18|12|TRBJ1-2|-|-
TGTGCCAGCTCACCTTCCAGCTATGGCTACACCTTC
CASSPSSYGYTF
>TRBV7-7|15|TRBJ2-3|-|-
TGTGCCAGCAGCTTAACAGGGGGGGGCACAGATACGCAGTATTTT
CASSLTGGGTDTQYF
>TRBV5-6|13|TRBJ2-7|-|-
TGTGCCAGCAGCTTGCGTGTCAGCTACGAGCAGTACTTC
CASSLRVSYEQYF
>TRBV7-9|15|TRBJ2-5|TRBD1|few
TGTGCCAGCAGCTTGGGACAGGGGGAAGCAGAGACCCAGTACTTC
CASSLGQGEAETQYF
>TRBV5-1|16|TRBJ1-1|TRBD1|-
TGCGCCAGCAGCTTGGACGGTGTCGGACAGGGCACTGAAGCTTTCTTT
CASSLDGVGQGTEAFF
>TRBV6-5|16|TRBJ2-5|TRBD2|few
TGTGCCAGCAGTTACGGGCTAGCGGGGGAAAAAGAGACCCAGTACTTC
CASSYGLAGEKETQYF
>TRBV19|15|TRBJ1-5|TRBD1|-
TGTGCCAGTAGTATATCCGGGACAGCTGGACAGCCCCAGCATTTT
CASSISGTAGQPQHF
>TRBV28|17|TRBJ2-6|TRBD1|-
TGTGCCAGCAGGGAGACAGGGTCCTCCTCTGGGGCCAACGTCCTGACTTTC
CASRETGSSSGANVLTF
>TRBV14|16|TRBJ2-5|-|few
TGTGCCAGCAGCCCGGGGCAGGGGTGGCCCCAAGAGACCCAGTACTTC
CASSPGQGWPQETQYF
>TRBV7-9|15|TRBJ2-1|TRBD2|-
TGTTCCAGCAGTTACCGGCGGGAGATGAGGAATGAGCAGTTCTTC
CSSSYRREMRNEQFF
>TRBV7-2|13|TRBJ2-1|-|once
TGTGCCAGCAGCTCTGGACAGTACAATGAGCAGTTCTTC
CASSSGQYNEQFF
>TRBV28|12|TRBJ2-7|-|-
TGTGCCAGCAGTTTGGCGGGCTACGAGCAGTACTTC
CASSLAGYEQYF
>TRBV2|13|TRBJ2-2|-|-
TGTGCCAGCATTGGGAGGGGGACCGGGGAGCTGTTTTTT
CASIGRGTGELFF
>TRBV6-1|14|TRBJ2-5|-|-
TGTGCCAGCAGTGGATGGAGAAACCAAGAGACCCAGTACTTC
CASSGWRNQETQYF
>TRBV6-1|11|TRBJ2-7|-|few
TGTGCCAGCAGTCGAACAGGCGAGCAGTACTTC
CASSRTGEQYF
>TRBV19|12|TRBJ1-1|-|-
TGTGCCAGTAGTAAAGACAGGTCTGAAGCTTTCTTT
CASSKDRSEAFF
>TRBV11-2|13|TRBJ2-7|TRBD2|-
TGTGCCAGCAGCTCCTTTAAGCGGGGCGAGACGTACTTC
CASSSFKRGETYF
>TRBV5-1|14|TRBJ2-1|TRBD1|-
TGCGCCAGCAGTCGACAGGGTGACTACAATGAGCAGTTCTTC
CASSRQGDYNEQFF
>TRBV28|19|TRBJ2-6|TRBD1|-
TGTGCCAGCAGTTTAGACAGGGATCGCCTCCGCTCTGGGGCCAACGTCCTGACTTTC
CASSLDRDRLRSGANVLTF
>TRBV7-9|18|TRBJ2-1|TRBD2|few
TGTGCCAGCTCTCCGGCTAGCGGGGGCCGGGGCTCCTACAATGAGCAGTTCTTC
CASSPASGGRGSYNEQFF
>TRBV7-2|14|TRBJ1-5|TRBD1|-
TGTGCCAGCAGCCCAGGGACAGCAAATCAGCCCCAGCATTTT
CASSPGTANQPQHF
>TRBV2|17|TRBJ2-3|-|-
TGTGCCAGCAGCGTCACAGGGTACTCGGTAGTGTCAGATACGCAGTATTTT
CASSVTGYSVVSDTQYF
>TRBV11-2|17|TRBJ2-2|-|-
TGTGCCAGCAGCTCAAGGCAGGGGTTTCCGAACACCGGGGAGCTGTTTTTT
CASSSRQGFPNTGELFF
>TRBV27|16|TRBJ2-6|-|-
TGTGCCAGCAGTTTATTGGGGGCGCGTGGGGCCAACGGCCTGACTTTC
CASSLLGARGANGLTF
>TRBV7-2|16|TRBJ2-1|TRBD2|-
TGTGCCAGCAGCTCCCAGCCTGGACTAGCGGGGGGTGAGCAGTTCTTC
CASSSQPGLAGGEQFF
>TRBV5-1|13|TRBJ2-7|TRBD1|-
TGCGCCAGCAGCCGGGACAGGGCCTACGAGCAGTACTTC
CASSRDRAYEQYF
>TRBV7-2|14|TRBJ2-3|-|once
TGTGCCAGCAGCTTAAGAGGGGGTACAGATACGCAGTATTTT
CASSLRGGTDTQYF
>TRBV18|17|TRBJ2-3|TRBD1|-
TGTGCCAGCTCACTTTGGACCACAGGGGGCGCGGTAGATACGCAGTATTTT
CASSLWTTGGAVDTQYF
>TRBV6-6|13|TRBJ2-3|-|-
TGTGCCAGCACCAGGACGGGGAGTGATACGCAGTATTTT
CASTRTGSDTQYF
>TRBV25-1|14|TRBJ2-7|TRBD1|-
TGTGCCAGTGTTGGCAGGGGGCTCATCGACGAGCAGTACTTC
CASVGRGLIDEQYF
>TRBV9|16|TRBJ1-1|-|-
TGTGCCAGCAGCACCTCCCCAGGGGACCAGAACACTGAAGCTTTCTTT
CASSTSPGDQNTEAFF
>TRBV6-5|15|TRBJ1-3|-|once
TGTGCCAGCAGTTACTCGGGCGGGTCTGGAAACACCATATATTTT
CASSYSGGSGNTIYF
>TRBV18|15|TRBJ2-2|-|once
TGTGCCAGCTCACTACTACCGGGGAACACCGGGGAGCTGTTTTTT
CASSLLPGNTGELFF
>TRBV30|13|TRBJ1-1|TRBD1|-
TGTGCCTGGAGTTTAGGACAGGGGCTTGAAGCTTTCTTT
CAWSLGQGLEAFF
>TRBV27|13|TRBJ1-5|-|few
TGTGCCAGCAGGAAGACAGACAATCAGCCCCAGCATTTT
CASRKTDNQPQHF
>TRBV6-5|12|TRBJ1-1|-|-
TGTGCCAGCGGGAGAGGAGGCACTGAAGCTTTCTTT
CASGRGGTEAFF